Listed here are 30 T cell receptor beta chains from one sample, sequenced in a study of T cells after somatic rescue of genetic block. The repertoire was sequenced with immunoSEQ multiplex PCR; TCRdb's copy has only in-frame clones and lacks some. The sample holds tens of thousands of clones; about 96% are singletons and the top ten take approximately 0.075%. The sequenced sample consisted of peripheral blood mononuclear cells (PBMCs). The origin of the receptors is a child under two years old.

V and J are TRBV6-6 and TRBJ1-1; 7 bases match TRBD1. Looked up from germline, CDR1 is MNHNY and CDR2 is SVGAGI (reference sequence). The CDR3 is 13 residues long. Trimming cost V 5 bases and J 0 bases; bases outside gene matches: 0. CDR3 coding DNA: TGTGCCAGCAGTGACAGGGTGAACACTGAAGCTTTCTTT. The encoded protein is CASSDRVNTEAFF.

The chain couples TRBV9 to TRBJ2-3; 9 bases are shared with TRBD1. The CDR3 covers 13 residues. V shed 3 bases and J 5 bases; nucleotides not matched to a gene: 1. Germline CDR1 reads SGDLS; CDR2 reads YYNGEE. CDR3 coding DNA: TGTGCCAGCAGCGGACAGGGGGGAGATACGCAGTATTTT. Translation: CASSGQGGDTQYF.

The V and J genes are TRBV2 and TRBJ2-7; D gene uncertain. The CDR3 is 10 amino acids. Germline-derived CDR1 and CDR2 are SNHLY and FYNNEI. V gave up 10 bases and J gave up 2 bases, with 6 bases separating them. The CDR3 sequence is CATGTYEQYF. CDR3 sequence (DNA): TGTGCCACCGGTACCTACGAGCAGTACTTC.

The V call is TRBV11-2, the J call TRBJ2-1, with D perhaps TRBD2 (5 bases). Germline values: CDR1 SGHAT, CDR2 FQNNGV. Trimming took off 2 bases at V and 6 bases at J, with 14 bases between the two ends. The CDR3 spans 15 residues. The DNA of the CDR3 is TGTGCCAGCAGCTTAATCTCGGGGATCGGCAATGAGCAGTTCTTC. Translation gives CASSLISGIGNEQFF.

The chain has TRBV28 and TRBJ1-2; D perhaps matches TRBD1 (5 bases). Trimming left V 3 bases short and J 10 bases short, with 9 bases between. The CDR3 runs to 11 residues. Germline V lookup: CDR1 MDHEN, CDR2 SYDVKM. Here the CDR3 DNA reads TGTGCCAGCAGTTTTCAAGGGACCTACACCTTC. Translation gives CASSFQGTYTF.

This rearrangement joins TRBV5-4 to TRBJ2-2, with D unclear. V lost 5 bases, J lost 6 bases, and 8 bases lay in between. The CDR3 loop spans 12 amino acids. Germline lookup yields CDR1 SGHNT and CDR2 YYREEE (reference sequence). For the CDR3, the DNA is TGTGCCAGCAGGAGAGGTCCCGGGGAGCTGTTTTTT. This codes for CASRRGPGELFF. Full variable domain (missing parts from reference TRBV5-4 and TRBJ2-2): ETGVTQSPTHLIKTRGQQVTLRCSSQSGHNTVSWYQQALGQGPQFIFQYYREEENGRGNFPPRFSGLQFPNYSSELNVNALELDDSALYLCASRRGPGELFFGEGSRLTVL.

Regarding this clone: Additional DNA sequences in this sample encode the identical CDR3. The CDR3, as DNA: TGCGCCAGCAGCTTGGACGGGGGGTACGAGCAGTACTTC. This codes for CASSLDGGYEQYF. This chain uses TRBV5-1 with TRBJ2-7, with 7 bases fitting TRBD2. The germline CDR1 and CDR2 sequences are SGHRS and YFSETQ. The length of the CDR3 is 13 residues. Unmatched junction bases numbered 1, after V lost 0 bases and J lost 4 bases.

The V gene is TRBV19, the J gene TRBJ2-5, with 10 bases identical to TRBD1. V dropped 5 bases and J dropped 4; count of bases not matched to a gene: 1. Germline V gene lookup returns CDR1 LNHDA and CDR2 SQIVND (reference sequence). CDR3 length equals 13 residues. CDR3 DNA: TGTGCCAGTAGTGGACAGGGGGGAGAGACCCAGTACTTC. Translating it yields CASSGQGGETQYF.

The chain combines TRBV7-9 with TRBJ2-7; D may be TRBD2 (6 bases). The V and J ends lost 4 bases and 13 bases respectively, with 29 bases between them. The CDR3 sequence is 16 residues long. CDR1 and CDR2 from the germline V gene are SEHNR and FQNEAQ (reference sequence). DNA of the CDR3: TGTGCCAGCAGCTCCTCGCCGGGTCCCCCCCGCGGGGTGGTCTACTTC. Amino acid sequence: CASSSSPGPPRGVVYF.

V is TRBV6-5 and J is TRBJ2-7; possibly TRBD2 for D (5 bases). The CDR3 sequence is 12 residues long. CDR1 is MNHEY and CDR2 is SVGAGI in the germline V gene. Trimming shortened V by 6 bases and J by 2 bases, and 8 bases separated the two germline ends. In nucleotides, the CDR3 is TGTGCCAGCAGCAAGACTACCTACGAGCAGTACTTC. It yields the protein CASSKTTYEQYF.

This chain joins TRBV10-3 and TRBJ2-2, with 9 bases matching TRBD2. Germline CDR1 and CDR2: ENHRY and SYGVKD. CDR3 size: 14 residues. After removal of 10 bases from V and 1 base from J, the junction contained 4 bases not matched to a gene. The CDR3 sequence is CATRTSENTGELFF. CDR3 DNA sequence: TGTGCCACCCGGACTAGCGAGAACACCGGGGAGCTGTTTTTT.

The CDR3 DNA follows: TGTGCCAGTAGTATTAGGCACGGGACAGCTAACTATGGCTACACCTTC. Its translation is CASSIRHGTANYGYTF. The chain employs TRBV19 and TRBJ1-2; 7 bases align to TRBD1. Trimming at V came to 3 bases and at J to 0 bases, leaving 7 bases not matched to a gene. Germline V CDR1 and CDR2: LNHDA, SQIVND (reference sequence). The CDR3 sequence is 16 residues long.

The sample holds a few counts of this clone. The J gene is TRBJ2-7, the V gene TRBV4-3, with 11 bases matching TRBD1. CDR1 and CDR2 from the germline V gene are LGHNA and YSLEER. This CDR3 has 14 amino acids. V trimming: 4 bases; J trimming: 3 bases; junction bases outside the gene matches: 2. CDR3 region: CASSPGTGGYEQYF. The CDR3 nucleotides read TGCGCCAGCAGCCCCGGGACAGGGGGCTACGAGCAGTACTTC.

This clone occurred once. This chain links TRBV7-2 with TRBJ2-1, with 8 nucleotides matching TRBD1. The ends lost 5 bases at V and 6 bases at J; junction bases unmatched: 3. The length of the CDR3 is 13 residues. Germline CDR1 SGHTA, CDR2 FQGNSA. DNA of the CDR3: TGTGCCAGCAGCCCAGGACAGGGCAATGAGCAGTTCTTC. As protein: CASSPGQGNEQFF.

The rearrangement uses TRBV29-1 and TRBJ2-1; TRBD2 matches 8 bases. V lost 5 bases, J lost 5 bases, and 8 bases stayed unmatched. CDR3 length: 14 residues. The V gene's germline CDR1 is SQVTM and CDR2 ANQGSEA. The CDR3 spells CSVLSGSWNNEQFF. In DNA form, the CDR3 reads TGCAGCGTTCTAAGCGGGAGCTGGAACAATGAGCAGTTCTTC.

With respect to this clone: The same CDR3 can be traced to other DNA sequences in this sample. The gene calls are TRBV29-1 and TRBJ2-7; the D gene is possibly TRBD1 (6 bases). V gave up 6 bases and J gave up 1 base, with 7 bases separating them. Germline V gives CDR1 SQVTM, CDR2 ANQGSEA. There are 11 residues in the CDR3. CDR3: CSVGGSYEQYF. CDR3 in DNA: TGCAGCGTAGGGGGATCCTACGAGCAGTACTTC.

J is TRBJ2-1 and V is TRBV20-1; D ambiguous. This CDR3 has 10 residues. Germline V lookup: CDR1 DFQATT, CDR2 SNEGSKA (reference sequence). V was shortened by 1 base and J by 12 bases, with 7 bases between the two germline ends. In DNA form, the CDR3 reads TGCAGTGCTAGAGCTCAGACGCAGTTCTTC. Protein product: CSARAQTQFF.

V usage is TRBV6-4 and J usage is TRBJ2-1, with D possibly being TRBD2 (7 bases). V lost 5 bases, J lost 2 bases, and 16 bases lay in between. The germline V gene has CDR1 MRHNA and CDR2 SNTAGT. CDR3 size: 16 residues. The CDR3 sequence: CASSPGGGRTYNEQFF. CDR3 sequence (DNA): TGTGCCAGCAGTCCTGGGGGGGGGCGGACCTACAATGAGCAGTTCTTC.

The chain recombines TRBV19 with TRBJ1-3; D perhaps matches TRBD1 (5 bases). This CDR3 has 12 residues. Trimming removed 7 bases at V and 8 bases at J, with 12 bases between. CDR1 LNHDA and CDR2 SQIVND come from the germline V gene (reference sequence). The CDR3 region is CASKKGPYTIYF. DNA of the CDR3: TGTGCCAGTAAGAAGGGGCCATACACCATATATTTT.

The chain carries TRBV2 and TRBJ1-1; 10 bases agree with TRBD1. Germline CDR1 reads SNHLY; CDR2 reads FYNNEI. The ends lost 4 bases at V and 1 base at J; junction bases unmatched: 0. The CDR3 is 14 amino acids. CDR3 residues: CASSGQGANTEAFF. CDR3 coding DNA: TGTGCCAGCAGTGGACAGGGGGCGAACACTGAAGCTTTCTTT.

This chain uses TRBV5-1 with TRBJ1-2; weak D call: TRBD1 (5 bases). V lost 4 bases to trimming and J lost 2 bases, with 9 bases between them. The CDR3 is 13 amino acids. Germline V gives CDR1 SGHRS, CDR2 YFSETQ. The CDR3 DNA sequence: TGCGCCAGCAGCCCCCGGGACAACTATGGCTACACCTTC. Translation gives CASSPRDNYGYTF.

V usage is TRBV5-1 and J usage is TRBJ2-5, with a weak D call TRBD2 (6 bases). Germline loops: CDR1 SGHRS, CDR2 YFSETQ. Trimming shortened V by 2 bases and J by 5 bases, and 10 bases separated the two germline ends. This CDR3 is built from 13 residues. CDR3 nucleotide sequence: TGCGCCAGCAGCTTTGAGGGGAGGGAGACCCAGTACTTC. Translating it yields CASSFEGRETQYF.

This sequence joins TRBV6-5 and TRBJ2-7; the D gene is possibly TRBD1 (6 bases). The length of the CDR3 is 16 residues. The germline gives CDR1 MNHEY, CDR2 SVGAGI. The ends were cut back, 0 bases at V and 4 bases at J, with 16 bases in the middle. CDR3 residues: CASSYSIRDIPYEQYF. The CDR3 DNA is TGTGCCAGCAGTTACTCGATTCGGGACATCCCATACGAGCAGTACTTC.

DNA for the CDR3: TGCGCCAGCAGCCCGACCGGGAGGGGGGGCGAGACCCAGTACTTC. Its translation: CASSPTGRGGETQYF. The rearrangement uses TRBV4-1 and TRBJ2-5, with 8 positions matching TRBD2. V trimming: 4 bases; J trimming: 5 bases; junction bases outside the gene matches: 9. The CDR3 consists of 15 residues. Germline V CDR1 and CDR2: MGHRA, YSYEKL.

J is TRBJ2-7 and V is TRBV4-2; D gene uncertain. Trimming cost V 0 bases and J 4 bases, with 7 bases left between them. This CDR3 region has 13 residues. Germline CDR1 and CDR2: LGHNA and YNFKEQ. The CDR3 loop reads CASSQDWGYEQYF. For the CDR3, the DNA is TGTGCCAGCAGCCAAGATTGGGGTTACGAGCAGTACTTC.

The gene calls are TRBV9 and TRBJ1-3; D remains ambiguous. The V and J ends lost 2 bases and 1 base respectively, with 4 bases between them. The CDR3 loop spans 13 amino acids. Germline V gene sequence: CDR1 SGDLS, CDR2 YYNGEE. For the CDR3, the DNA is TGTGCCAGCAGCGTCGGGTCTGGAAACACCATATATTTT. Amino acid sequence: CASSVGSGNTIYF.

CDR3 DNA sequence: TGTGCCAGCAGCTTAAGACAGGCCGGGACTAGCGGGAGCGGTGTGACCCAGTACTTC. This translates into CASSLRQAGTSGSGVTQYF. The chain joins TRBV11-2 to TRBJ2-5; 14 bases map to TRBD2. Trimming took 2 bases from V and 7 from J; bases not matched to a gene: 15. Germline CDR1 reads SGHAT; CDR2 reads FQNNGV. This CDR3 is built from 19 residues.

This chain uses TRBV4-2 with TRBJ2-3; D is ambiguous. The CDR3 loop spans 15 amino acids. Per germline, CDR1 LGHNA and CDR2 YNFKEQ. V gave up 0 bases and J gave up 2 bases, with 9 bases separating them. CDR3 amino acids: CASSQDIQTTDTQYF. CDR3 in DNA: TGTGCCAGCAGCCAAGATATCCAGACCACAGATACGCAGTATTTT.

This chain links TRBV4-2 with TRBJ2-3; TRBD2 might be the D (6 bases). Trimming shortened V by 4 bases and J by 0 bases, and 17 bases separated the two germline ends. CDR1 and CDR2 (germline): LGHNA, YNFKEQ. The CDR3 contains 17 residues. CDR3 protein: CASSPRDSSGSTDTQYF. As DNA, the CDR3 is TGTGCCAGCAGCCCTCGCGACAGTAGCGGAAGCACAGATACGCAGTATTTT.

This clone was found once. This chain links TRBV9 with TRBJ2-3; 7 nucleotides line up with TRBD2. CDR3 length equals 14 residues. J gave up 0 bases and V 3 bases, and 1 base lay outside the gene matches. CDR1 SGDLS and CDR2 YYNGEE come from the germline V gene. In DNA form, the CDR3 reads TGTGCCAGCAGCGGTAGCGGGAGCACAGATACGCAGTATTTT. Translated, it gives CASSGSGSTDTQYF. The variable domain in full, with the rest retrieved from reference TRBV9 and TRBJ2-3, is DSGVTQTPKHLITATGQRVTLRCSPRSGDLSVYWYQQSLDQGLQFLIQYYNGEERAKGNILERFSAQQFPDLHSELNLSSLELGDSALYFCASSGSGSTDTQYFGPGTRLTVL.